This is a list of T cell receptor beta chains from one sample in a study of blood T cell repertoires in COVID-19. The data were produced by immunoSEQ multiplex PCR, yet TCRdb's version contains in-frame clones alone and is incomplete. Of about 130,000 clones in the sample, about 80% were seen once. The sample was PBMCs or T cells enriched from blood (not recorded which). Every receptor here comes from a man aged 35 to 55 with acute COVID-19. The CDR3 runs from the conserved cysteine through the conserved F or W. The order of the fields is clone size, J gene, D gene, V gene, CDR3 length, CDR3 DNA, CDR3 protein. A D gene is named only where the DNA matches it firmly. The size entry is marked missing in some rows and otherwise reads once, few, many or a size class.

>NA|TRBJ2-1|TRBD1|TRBV5-1|17
TGCGCCAGCAGCTTTATTCCCGGGACAGGGGGCCACAATGAGCAGTTCTTC
CASSFIPGTGGHNEQFF
>NA|TRBJ2-3|TRBD2|TRBV7-2|16
TGTGCCAGCAGCGTCGTGGGGGGGGGTAACACAGATACGCAGTATTTT
CASSVVGGGNTDTQYF
>NA|TRBJ1-5|TRBD1|TRBV7-3|16
TGTGCCAGCACTGGAATCGGGGGACAGGTAAATCAGCCCCAGCATTTT
CASTGIGGQVNQPQHF
>NA|TRBJ2-7|TRBD2|TRBV7-9|16
TGTGCCAGCAGCTCCGGACTAGCGGGAGGGGCCTACGAGCAGTACTTC
CASSSGLAGGAYEQYF
>NA|TRBJ1-5|NA|TRBV18|15
TGTGCCAGCTCACAAACAGGGAATAGCAATCAGCCCCAGCATTTT
CASSQTGNSNQPQHF
>NA|TRBJ1-1|TRBD1|TRBV6-6|14
TGTGCCAGCAGGACCTCGACAGGGATCACTGAAGCTTTCTTT
CASRTSTGITEAFF
>once|TRBJ2-1|NA|TRBV19|17
TGTGCCAGTAGTGTCCCCAGGGGAAGAGCTCTTGGCAATGAGCAGTTCTTC
CASSVPRGRALGNEQFF
>NA|TRBJ2-5|TRBD2|TRBV5-1|16
TGCGCCAGCAGGCCCGGCGGGGGGCATACTCAAGAGACCCAGTACTTC
CASRPGGGHTQETQYF
>NA|TRBJ1-1|NA|TRBV7-8|14
TGTGCCAGCAGCTCAAGAGAGGGCAACCTTGAAGCTTTCTTT
CASSSREGNLEAFF
>once|TRBJ1-4|NA|TRBV11-2|14
TGTGCCAGCAAGCGAGCGGCAACTAATGAAAAACTGTTTTTT
CASKRAATNEKLFF
>NA|TRBJ2-5|NA|TRBV11-1|16
TGTGCCAGCAGCTCCGGAGCAGGGGGGCTAGGAGAGACCCAGTACTTC
CASSSGAGGLGETQYF
>NA|TRBJ2-1|TRBD2|TRBV5-4|16
TGTGCCAGCAGCCTCCAAACTAGCGGCTTCTACAATGAGCAGTTCTTC
CASSLQTSGFYNEQFF
>NA|TRBJ2-3|NA|TRBV5-1|15
TGCGCCAGCAGTTTCATTCTAGCAAGCACAGATACGCAGTATTTT
CASSFILASTDTQYF
>once|TRBJ2-1|TRBD2|TRBV7-2|16
TGTGCCAGCAGCATAACCCCGGGACTAGCGGGGGGCCAGCAGTTCTTC
CASSITPGLAGGQQFF
>NA|TRBJ1-2|TRBD1|TRBV6-5|12
TGTGCCAGCAGACCTAGGGGGCTTGGCTACACCTTC
CASRPRGLGYTF
>NA|TRBJ2-6|TRBD2|TRBV7-3|18
TGTGCCAGCAGCTTAAATCCTAGCGGGATCGGTGGGGCCAACGTCCTGACTTTC
CASSLNPSGIGGANVLTF
>NA|TRBJ2-2|TRBD2|TRBV2|14
TGTGCCAGCAGGGTGGGACTAAACACCGGGGAGCTGTTTTTT
CASRVGLNTGELFF
>NA|TRBJ1-3|NA|TRBV7-9|14
TGTGCCAGCAGCCCGGACAGTTACGGAAACACCATATATTTT
CASSPDSYGNTIYF
>NA|TRBJ1-1|TRBD1|TRBV7-9|17
TGTGCCAGCAGCTTTACACCAGGGACAGCCTTGAACACTGAAGCTTTCTTT
CASSFTPGTALNTEAFF
>NA|TRBJ2-7|NA|TRBV10-2|12
TGCGCCAGCACCCCAGGGGGGTACGAGCAGTACTTC
CASTPGGYEQYF
>NA|TRBJ2-5|TRBD1|TRBV5-4|14
TGTGCCAGCAGCTTGGGACAGGGGGAAGAGACCCAGTACTTC
CASSLGQGEETQYF
>NA|TRBJ1-1|NA|TRBV2|14
TGTGCCAGCAGCCCCAGGGCCGTTGGGACTGAAGCTTTCTTT
CASSPRAVGTEAFF
>NA|TRBJ1-5|NA|TRBV2|14
TGTGCCAGCGGGGGGGAACGACTAGGTCAGCCCCAGCATTTT
CASGGERLGQPQHF
>few|TRBJ1-6|NA|TRBV6-5|14
TGTGCCAGCAGTCCCCTGGGGCCCAGATCACCCCTCCACTTT
CASSPLGPRSPLHF
>NA|TRBJ2-7|TRBD1|TRBV7-9|15
TGTGCCAGCAGCTTAGGTGGACAGGGACTTTACGAGCAGTACTTC
CASSLGGQGLYEQYF
>NA|TRBJ2-7|NA|TRBV27|15
TGTGCCAGCAGTTTCGGGCCGGGGAACCGATACGAGCAGTACTTC
CASSFGPGNRYEQYF
>NA|TRBJ2-2|TRBD2|TRBV5-4|14
TGTGCCAGGGAGCGGGGGGGCCGCGGCGGGGAGCTGTTTTTT
CARERGGRGGELFF
>NA|TRBJ2-5|NA|TRBV5-6|15
TGTGCCAGCAGCTTTGGAAGGGGGAGCCAAGAGACCCAGTACTTC
CASSFGRGSQETQYF
>NA|TRBJ2-6|TRBD1|TRBV28|15
TGTGCCAGCAGCACAGGGGGCGCTGGGGCCAACGTCCTGACTTTC
CASSTGGAGANVLTF
>once|TRBJ2-2|TRBD2|TRBV24-1|16
TGTGCCACCAGTGACCAAGGACTAGGTAACACCGGGGAGCTGTTTTTT
CATSDQGLGNTGELFF
>NA|TRBJ2-5|NA|TRBV5-4|16
TGTGCCAGCAGCGGAGCCCTCGACTCCTTACTCGAGGCCCAGTACTTC
CASSGALDSLLEAQYF
>NA|TRBJ2-3|NA|TRBV5-1|15
TGCGCCAGCAGCTTTCAAGGGGTAAGGATAGATACGCAGTATTTT
CASSFQGVRIDTQYF
>NA|TRBJ1-3|NA|TRBV13|17
TGTGCCAGCAGCTTAAATTCGCACAGCGGGCCTGGAAACACCATATATTTT
CASSLNSHSGPGNTIYF
>NA|TRBJ1-6|NA|TRBV19|14
TGTGCCAGTACCAAAAGGGGCAATAATTCACCCCTCCACTTT
CASTKRGNNSPLHF
>NA|TRBJ2-1|TRBD1|TRBV10-1|14
TGCGCCAGCAGGGATAGGACAGGGGTATCTGAGCAGTTCTTC
CASRDRTGVSEQFF
>few|TRBJ2-5|TRBD1|TRBV24-1|15
TGTGCCACCAGTGATAATACAGGGGCGCAAGAGACCCAGTACTTC
CATSDNTGAQETQYF
>NA|TRBJ1-1|NA|TRBV6-5|12
TGTGCCAGCGCCAACAGTGATGCTGAAGCTTTCTTT
CASANSDAEAFF